Presented here are 8 T cell receptor beta chains from one specimen sequenced in a study of blood T cell repertoires in COVID-19. Generated by immunoSEQ multiplex PCR, the TCRdb table keeps only in-frame clones and is missing some. The sample records approximately 220,000 clones, approximately 83% being singletons. Sequencing was carried out using peripheral blood. The receptor source for this set is a woman in her sixties with acute or convalescent COVID-19.

The genes are TRBV7-9 and TRBJ1-1; 7 nucleotides line up with TRBD1. The CDR3 covers 15 residues. V lost 5 bases, J lost 4 bases, and 10 bases stayed unmatched. CDR1 SEHNR and CDR2 FQNEAQ come from the germline V gene (reference sequence). The CDR3 protein is CASSPQQGYGTEAFF. CDR3 DNA: TGTGCCAGCAGCCCCCAACAGGGGTACGGCACTGAAGCTTTCTTT.

The chain uses TRBV4-2 and TRBJ2-7, with D tentatively TRBD2 (5 bases). CDR3 length: 13 amino acids. CDR1 is LGHNA, CDR2 YNFKEQ, per germline. Trimming stripped 4 bases from V and 4 bases from J, with 11 bases between. The DNA for the CDR3 is TGTGCCAGCAGCCGAACAGCGGATTACGAGCAGTACTTC. Its translation is CASSRTADYEQYF.

This CDR3 reads CASSVAGGAEKLFF. In DNA, the CDR3 is TGTGCCAGCAGCGTAGCGGGGGGCGCGGAAAAACTGTTTTTT. The V gene is TRBV9, the J gene TRBJ1-4; D may be TRBD1 (6 bases). CDR3 length: 14 residues. The V gene lost 0 bases and the J gene lost 8 bases, with 11 bases spanning the gap. Germline loops: CDR1 SGDLS, CDR2 YYNGEE.

The rearrangement links TRBV2 to TRBJ2-2; 10 bases align to TRBD2. Germline values: CDR1 SNHLY, CDR2 FYNNEI. The CDR3 is 14 amino acids. V lost 8 bases, J lost 7 bases, and 7 bases stayed unmatched. The chain's CDR3 is CASRIAGGGGELFF. In DNA form, the CDR3 reads TGTGCCAGCCGGATAGCGGGGGGCGGCGGGGAGCTGTTTTTT.

The chain uses TRBV6-6 and TRBJ2-7, with TRBD1 matching over 10 bases. With 4 bases clipped from V and 3 bases from J, the junction kept 6 bases outside the gene matches. Germline V CDR1 and CDR2: MNHNY, SVGAGI (reference sequence). The CDR3 sequence is 15 residues long. CDR3 sequence reads: CASSSGTGVYYEQYF. The CDR3 DNA sequence: TGTGCCAGCAGTTCCGGGACAGGGGTATACTACGAGCAGTACTTC.

The chain is built from TRBV3-1 (or the pseudogene TRBV3-2) and TRBJ2-5; 13 bases fit TRBD2. Germline CDR1 and CDR2: LGHDT and YNNKEL (reference sequence). V was clipped by 0 bases and J by 3 bases; unmatched bases: 13. The CDR3 is made up of 20 amino acids. In nucleotides, the CDR3 is TGTGCCAGCAGCCAAGATTTCCGGACTAGCGGGGGATCGAAAAAAGAGACCCAGTACTTC. Its translation is CASSQDFRTSGGSKKETQYF.

This clone was observed a few times. The chain joins TRBV9 to TRBJ2-3; D perhaps matches TRBD2 (7 bases). CDR3 length: 12 amino acids. Germline V lookup: CDR1 SGDLS, CDR2 YYNGEE. Trimming removed 3 bases at V and 9 bases at J, with 11 bases between. In DNA form, the CDR3 reads TGTGCCAGCAGCGAGGGGGGGGGCACGCAGTATTTT. This translates into CASSEGGGTQYF.

J is TRBJ2-3 and V is TRBV27; 14 bases fit TRBD2. Germline V CDR1 and CDR2: MNHEY, SMNVEV (reference sequence). The CDR3 is 13 residues long. J lost 14 bases, V lost 3 bases, and 4 bases had no gene match. Here the CDR3 reads CASSLTSGGAGYF. The CDR3 DNA is TGTGCCAGCAGTTTGACTAGCGGGGGGGCCGGGTATTTT.